The 27 T cell receptor beta chains reported below all come from one sample, sequenced in a study of identical twins. TCRdb re-called the 5' RACE reads with MiXCR, one entry per CDR3 protein. Of about 530,000 distinct CDR3 sequences listed, around 22% are singletons. The same specimen was also included in a second study, on yellow fever vaccine responses in identical twins.

The sample taken for sequencing was CD4+ T cells sorted from blood. The receptors stem from a young woman in good health.

V gene TRBV12-3 or TRBV12-4 combines with J gene TRBJ1-1, with D maybe TRBD1 (5 bases). The V end was cut by 6 bases, the J end by 5 bases, with 19 bases between. The length of the CDR3 is 15 residues. CDR3 residues: CASRQTSGKGTEAFF. For the CDR3, the DNA is TGTGCCAGCAGACAAACGTCAGGGAAAGGTACTGAAGCTTTCTTT.

This clonotype has a handful of counts. The CDR3 is CASSVGELLPREQFF. CDR3 sequence (DNA): TGTGCCAGCAGCGTAGGGGAACTCCTCCCAAGAGAGCAGTTCTTC. This chain connects TRBV9 to TRBJ2-1; no clear D. The V and J ends lost 0 bases and 10 bases respectively, with 17 bases between them. CDR3 length: 15 amino acids. CDR1 SGDLS and CDR2 YYNGEE come from the germline V gene.

This chain uses TRBV6-6 with TRBJ2-3; D call uncertain. The CDR3 spans 11 residues. Germline V gene sequence: CDR1 MNHNY, CDR2 SVGAGI (reference sequence). Trimming shortened V by 6 bases and J by 6 bases, and 7 bases separated the two germline ends. The CDR3 DNA follows: TGTGCCAGCAGGACTCGCGATACGCAGTATTTT. The encoded protein is CASRTRDTQYF.

The chain has TRBV20-1 and TRBJ2-6; D is ambiguous. The CDR3 covers 17 residues. V dropped 3 bases and J dropped 0 bases, with 15 bases sitting between them. The germline V gene has CDR1 DFQATT and CDR2 SNEGSKA (reference sequence). CDR3 sequence reads: CSASLGPPGSGANVLTF. The CDR3 bases are TGCAGTGCTAGCCTCGGGCCCCCTGGCTCTGGGGCCAACGTCCTGACTTTC.

This chain links TRBV20-1 with TRBJ2-5, with 12 bases identical to TRBD2. This CDR3 spans 12 amino acids. Germline loops: CDR1 DFQATT, CDR2 SNEGSKA (reference sequence). The chain's CDR3 is CSGLAGQETQYF. Here the CDR3 DNA reads TGCAGCGGACTAGCGGGGCAAGAGACCCAGTACTTC.

The V call is TRBV27, the J call TRBJ2-2; D is undetermined. V was clipped by 3 bases and J by 7 bases, with 12 bases between them. Per the germline V gene, CDR1 is MNHEY and CDR2 is SMNVEV (reference sequence). This CDR3 has 14 amino acids. This chain's CDR3 is CASSFAAWGGELFF. The CDR3 DNA reads TGTGCCAGCAGTTTTGCTGCCTGGGGCGGGGAGCTGTTTTTT.

The rearrangement joins TRBV10-3 to TRBJ2-3; TRBD1 is a possible D gene (6 bases). This CDR3 has 14 residues. Trimming pared 7 bases from V and 3 bases from J, leaving 14 bases between. Germline values: CDR1 ENHRY, CDR2 SYGVKD. The CDR3 here is CAITERGQTDTQYF. CDR3 DNA sequence: TGTGCCATCACCGAACGTGGACAGACAGATACGCAGTATTTT.

This clonotype was counted a few times. This chain joins TRBV4-1 and TRBJ1-5; D unclear. The germline gives CDR1 MGHRA, CDR2 YSYEKL. The CDR3 runs to 14 residues. The ends were cut back, 0 bases at V and 4 bases at J, with 7 bases in the middle. The DNA for the CDR3 is TGCGCCAGCAGCCAAGATCCCACGAATCAGCCCCAGCATTTT. This translates into CASSQDPTNQPQHF.

The chain recombines TRBV10-2 with TRBJ1-6; a weak D match, TRBD1 (5 bases). The V end lost 6 bases, the J end lost 4 bases, and 19 bases lay between the germline ends. Germline lookup yields CDR1 WSHSY and CDR2 SAAADI. The CDR3 covers 17 residues. The DNA of the CDR3 is TGCGCCAGCAGCGAACCAAGATGGGGCGTGTATAATTCACCCCTCCACTTT. Its protein is CASSEPRWGVYNSPLHF.

The gene calls are TRBV2 and TRBJ2-1; 12 bases agree with TRBD2. The CDR3 spans 17 residues. Germline V gene data show CDR1 as SNHLY and CDR2 as FYNNEI. Germline trimming cut 1 base from V and 7 bases from J; bases unmatched to any gene: 8. This chain's CDR3 is CASSEEASGGARNEQFF. CDR3 nucleotides: TGTGCCAGCAGTGAAGAGGCTAGCGGGGGGGCCCGAAATGAGCAGTTCTTC.

In its sample, this clonotype was seen a few times. The V gene is TRBV3-1, the J gene TRBJ2-3, with D uncertain. There are 17 residues in the CDR3. The V gene's germline CDR1 is LGHDT and CDR2 YNNKEL (reference sequence). Trimming took 0 bases from V and 0 from J, leaving 13 bases between them. The DNA for the CDR3 is TGTGCCAGCAGCCAAGATATGGCCGTATTTAGCACAGATACGCAGTATTTT. It translates to CASSQDMAVFSTDTQYF.

In this sample, this clonotype turned up a few times. The genes are TRBV20-1 and TRBJ2-5; tentative D call: TRBD1 (5 bases). CDR1 is DFQATT, CDR2 SNEGSKA, per germline (reference sequence). The V end lost 3 bases, the J end lost 3 bases, and 8 bases lay between the germline ends. CDR3 length equals 12 residues. The CDR3 nucleotides read TGCAGTGCTAGGAAAGGGGAAGAGACCCAGTACTTC. Translation: CSARKGEETQYF.

This clonotype has only a few counts. J is TRBJ1-5 and V is TRBV2; maybe TRBD1 (5 bases). Germline V lookup: CDR1 SNHLY, CDR2 FYNNEI. Deletions cut 3 bases from V and 9 bases from J, with 12 bases between. The CDR3 is made up of 13 amino acids. This CDR3 reads CASSEPGTGPQHF. Written as DNA, the CDR3 is TGTGCCAGCAGTGAGCCCGGGACGGGGCCCCAGCATTTT.

The chain carries TRBV10-3 and TRBJ2-3; D not certain. In germline, CDR1 is ENHRY, CDR2 SYGVKD. The CDR3 is 11 residues long. The CDR3 DNA follows: TGTGCGACTCATAGCACAGATACGCAGTATTTT. The encoded protein is CATHSTDTQYF.

This clonotype occurred a few times. The chain recombines TRBV20-1 with TRBJ2-1; no firm D call. CDR1 DFQATT and CDR2 SNEGSKA come from the germline V gene (reference sequence). V was cut by 3 bases and J by 5 bases, with 8 bases left in between. The CDR3 length is 12 residues. CDR3 in amino acids: CSASRWNNEQFF. CDR3 in DNA: TGCAGTGCTAGCCGCTGGAACAATGAGCAGTTCTTC.

This clonotype was observed many times. The rearrangement links TRBV12-3 or TRBV12-4 to TRBJ2-5; D ambiguous. With 3 bases removed from V and 2 bases from J, the gap between germline ends came to 10 bases. The CDR3 covers 14 residues. CDR3 nucleotide sequence: TGTGCCAGCAGTTTGTCCGGGCCTCAAGAGACCCAGTACTTC. Protein: CASSLSGPQETQYF.

Only a few counts were recorded for this clonotype. V is TRBV2 and J is TRBJ2-1; D remains unclear. Germline V gives CDR1 SNHLY, CDR2 FYNNEI. Trimming cost V 4 bases and J 4 bases, with 14 bases left between them. The CDR3 has 15 amino acids. The CDR3 region has the DNA TGTGCCAGCAGTGTCCGACACCTGGGGTACAATGAGCAGTTCTTC. It translates to CASSVRHLGYNEQFF.

This clonotype turned up a few times. This chain uses TRBV5-1 with TRBJ2-2, with D possibly being TRBD1 or TRBD2 (5 bases each). The CDR3 length is 17 residues. Deletions cut 1 base from V and 9 bases from J, with 22 bases between. Germline CDR1 is SGHRS and CDR2 is YFSETQ. The CDR3 sequence: CASSLLGDRTPGRELFF. CDR3 in DNA: TGCGCCAGCAGCTTGTTGGGGGATCGGACCCCAGGACGGGAGCTGTTTTTT. The full variable domain, its missing parts supplied by reference TRBV5-1 and TRBJ2-2, is KAGVTQTPRYLIKTRGQQVTLSCSPISGHRSVSWYQQTPGQGLQFLFEYFSETQRNKGNFPGRFSGRQFSNSRSEMNVSTLELGDSALYLCASSLLGDRTPGRELFFGEGSRLTVL.

This rearrangement joins TRBV10-3 to TRBJ1-1; tentative D call: TRBD1 (5 bases). V gave up 6 bases and J gave up 4 bases, with 9 bases separating them. The CDR3 spans 12 residues. Germline V lookup: CDR1 ENHRY, CDR2 SYGVKD. CDR3 sequence: CAIRGLGTEAFF. CDR3 nucleotides: TGTGCCATCAGGGGGCTCGGCACTGAAGCTTTCTTT.

The J gene is TRBJ2-3, the V gene TRBV11-2; perhaps TRBD1 as D (6 bases). The CDR3 is made up of 13 amino acids. Germline CDR1 SGHAT, CDR2 FQNNGV. Trimming shortened V by 8 bases and J by 5 bases, and 14 bases separated the two germline ends. The CDR3 DNA follows: TGTGCCAGCCGCGAGGACAGTCTAGATACGCAGTATTTT. This encodes CASREDSLDTQYF.

The chain recombines TRBV7-6 with TRBJ2-3; the match to TRBD2 covers 15 bases. The CDR3 covers 18 residues. CDR1 and CDR2 from the germline V gene are SGHVS and FNYEAQ. V shed 5 bases and J 4 bases; nucleotides not matched to a gene: 10. The CDR3 sequence: CASSQRTSGGAGADTQYF. In DNA, the CDR3 is TGTGCCAGCAGCCAACGGACTAGCGGGGGGGCCGGCGCAGATACGCAGTATTTT.

This rearrangement joins TRBV19 to TRBJ2-1; the D gene is possibly TRBD2 (5 bases). The ends were cut back, 2 bases at V and 5 bases at J, with 7 bases in the middle. The CDR3 sequence is 13 residues long. Germline values: CDR1 LNHDA, CDR2 SQIVND (reference sequence). The CDR3 reads CASSISSNNEQFF. CDR3 DNA: TGTGCCAGTAGTATATCTAGCAACAATGAGCAGTTCTTC. The full variable domain, completed using reference TRBV19 and TRBJ2-1, is DGGITQSPKYLFRKEGQNVTLSCEQNLNHDAMYWYRQDPGQGLRLIYYSQIVNDFQKGDIAEGYSVSREKKESFPLTVTSAQKNPTAFYLCASSISSNNEQFFGPGTRLTVL.

The V and J genes are TRBV6-5 and TRBJ1-4; 12 positions agree with TRBD1. Per the germline V gene, CDR1 is MNHEY and CDR2 is SVGAGI. This CDR3 is 14 amino acids long. V lost 4 bases, J lost 7 bases, and 1 base stayed unmatched. CDR3 amino acids: CASSWGQGAEKLFF. The DNA of the CDR3 is TGTGCCAGCAGTTGGGGACAGGGGGCTGAAAAACTGTTTTTT.

This clonotype showed up just a few times. The V gene is TRBV6-5, the J gene TRBJ1-3, with TRBD1 identical over 12 bases. The CDR3 has 18 amino acids. Germline V gene lookup returns CDR1 MNHEY and CDR2 SVGAGI. Trimming removed 0 bases from V and 4 bases from J; junction bases left unmatched: 7. The CDR3 sequence: CASSYSSGQGARGNTIYF. The DNA for the CDR3 is TGTGCCAGCAGTTACTCGTCGGGACAGGGGGCGCGAGGAAACACCATATATTTT.

The chain carries TRBV6-1 and TRBJ2-5; D call uncertain. V was cut by 6 bases and J by 4 bases, with 12 bases left in between. There are 13 residues in the CDR3. From germline, CDR1 is MNHNS and CDR2 SASEGT. The CDR3 coding sequence is TGTGCCAGCAGCCGAAAACCAGGAGAGACCCAGTACTTC. Its protein is CASSRKPGETQYF.

The chain recombines TRBV5-5 with TRBJ2-1; D not certain. Trimming stripped 3 bases from V and 3 bases from J, with 19 bases between. This CDR3 is built from 17 residues. Germline V gene sequence: CDR1 SGHKS, CDR2 YYEKEE (reference sequence). The CDR3 loop reads CASSSSLAQDLYNEQFF. The CDR3 DNA reads as TGTGCCAGCAGCTCGAGTCTTGCGCAGGACCTCTACAATGAGCAGTTCTTC.

This clonotype has a handful of counts. V is TRBV18 and J is TRBJ2-7; TRBD1 might be the D (6 bases). CDR1 and CDR2 from the germline V gene are KGHSH and LQKENI. The germline V and J ends were trimmed by 3 bases and 3 bases, with 12 bases remaining between them. The CDR3 covers 14 residues. The DNA of the CDR3 is TGTGCCAGCTCACCCCCAGGGGATCGCTACGAGCAGTACGTC. It translates to CASSPPGDRYEQYV.